These 2 T cell receptor beta chains came from one sample sequenced in a study of molecular identifiers for immune sequencing clone quantification. TCRdb re-called the PCR reads through MiXCR, storing one row per CDR3 protein. This sample has approximately 630,000 distinct CDR3 sequences, with 25% found just once. The sequenced sample was naive CD8+ T cells from blood, with Jurkat cell RNA spiked in. Subset of the sample: FACS-sorted CD8+CD4-CCR7+CD45RA+ naive T cells. The receptors shown here come from a human donor in good health. Some libraries in this study had Jurkat cell RNA spiked in.

Ten or more counts support this clonotype. The chain combines TRBV27 with TRBJ2-7; D is perhaps TRBD1 or TRBD2 (5 bases each). The length of the CDR3 is 11 residues. Trimming left V 5 bases short and J 5 bases short, with 7 bases between. Germline V gives CDR1 MNHEY, CDR2 SMNVEV (reference sequence). The CDR3 region has the DNA TGTGCCAGCAGTGGGACGGACGAGCAGTACTTC. Its translation: CASSGTDEQYF.

With respect to this clonotype: This may arise from a read error, as a much more abundant clone is one base away. The rearrangement links TRBV7-9 to TRBJ2-7; 9 bases are a match to TRBD1. The CDR3 sequence is 14 residues long. Germline-derived CDR1 and CDR2 are SEHNR and FQNEAQ (reference sequence). The CDR3 sequence: CASSQTGGTYGQYF. In nucleotides, the CDR3 is TGTGCCAGCAGCCAGACAGGGGGAACCTACGGGCAGTACTTC.